These T cell receptor beta chains were read from a single sample in a study of blood T cell repertoires in COVID-19. The table came from immunoSEQ multiplex PCR; TCRdb's copy has only in-frame clones and leaves some out. The data show 290,000 or so clones, 87% seen once. Input material: peripheral blood. These receptors came from a man younger than 35 with active or convalescent COVID-19. Both conserved end residues are part of each CDR3. The D gene is left open where the match is weak. Rows give clone size only sometimes, using once, few, many, or a class for an expanded clone.

J gene,D gene,V gene,clone size,CDR3 DNA,CDR3 protein
TRBJ1-1,.,TRBV28,.,TGTGCCATCACGGGGGGGTTGGGGACTGAAGCTTTCTTT,CAITGGLGTEAFF
TRBJ2-7,TRBD2,TRBV3-1/TRBV3-2,few,TGTGCCAGCAGCCACCGGCGGGGGGCCATCTACGAGCAGTACTTC,CASSHRRGAIYEQYF
TRBJ2-7,TRBD1,TRBV5-6,.,TGTGCCAGCAGCCCCCCGGGGACAGGGGGGCAGCTCTCCTACGAGCAGTACTTC,CASSPPGTGGQLSYEQYF
TRBJ1-6,.,TRBV28,.,TGTGCCAGCAGTCCCCGAATCGCAGGGATGAATTCACCCCTCCACTTT,CASSPRIAGMNSPLHF
TRBJ2-1,TRBD2,TRBV4-1,few,TGCGCCAGCAGCCTTACCGCTCTAGCGGGCCCAAACAATGAGCAGTTCTTC,CASSLTALAGPNNEQFF
TRBJ1-1,.,TRBV9,once,TGTGCCAGCAGCGTGGGCCAACGAGGGACTGAAGCTTTCTTT,CASSVGQRGTEAFF
TRBJ2-1,TRBD2,TRBV9,.,TGTGCCAGCAGCGTAGAAGGGCTAGCGGGACCCTACAATGAGCAGTTCTTC,CASSVEGLAGPYNEQFF
TRBJ2-3,TRBD2,TRBV7-3,.,TGTGCCAGCAGCTCCAGACTAGCGGGAGAGAAGGGAGATACGCAGTATTTT,CASSSRLAGEKGDTQYF
TRBJ2-7,.,TRBV27,few,TGTGCCAGCAGTCCCGCTACTAGAGCCTACTACAACGAGCAGTACTTC,CASSPATRAYYNEQYF
TRBJ2-7,TRBD2,TRBV19,.,TGTGCCAGTAGTCAGGGACTAGCGGCCTACGAGCAGTACTTC,CASSQGLAAYEQYF
TRBJ2-7,.,TRBV28,.,TGTGCCAGCAGCCGAGGACAGTCCTACGAGCAGTACTTC,CASSRGQSYEQYF
TRBJ2-4,TRBD1,TRBV5-6,.,TGTGCCAGCAGCCGGACAGGGGGAAACATTCAGTACTTC,CASSRTGGNIQYF
TRBJ2-3,TRBD1,TRBV10-3,once,TGTGCCATCAGTGGACGATCGGGACAGGGTTTATCAGATACGCAGTATTTT,CAISGRSGQGLSDTQYF
TRBJ1-5,.,TRBV19,.,TGTGCCAGTAGTCCCCCTCCCAATCAGCCCCAGCATTTT,CASSPPPNQPQHF
TRBJ1-4,TRBD1,TRBV2,.,TGTGCCAGCAGCTTCAGACAGGGCCTCCTTAATGAAAAACTGTTTTTT,CASSFRQGLLNEKLFF
TRBJ1-2,TRBD1,TRBV28,.,TGTGCCAGCAGTCTCGGACAGGGGGCGCCGGGTCTGAATGGCTACACCTTC,CASSLGQGAPGLNGYTF
TRBJ2-5,TRBD2,TRBV27,.,TGTGCCAGCAGCTACCTCCCGGGACTAGCGGGGGAGCAAGAGACCCAGTACTTC,CASSYLPGLAGEQETQYF
TRBJ1-6,.,TRBV9,.,TGTGCCAGCAGCGGAGGAAATTCACCCCTCCACTTT,CASSGGNSPLHF
TRBJ1-2,.,TRBV5-4,.,TGTGCCAGCAGCTTTGGGGGGAACTATGGCTACACCTTC,CASSFGGNYGYTF
TRBJ1-1,.,TRBV12-5,.,TGTGCTAGTGGTCGACTGCCCACTGAAGCTTTCTTT,CASGRLPTEAFF
TRBJ1-6,.,TRBV7-3,.,TGTGCCAGCAGCCCCAACGGGGTTGGCAATTCACCCCTCCACTTT,CASSPNGVGNSPLHF
TRBJ1-5,TRBD1,TRBV27,few,TGTGCCAGCAGTCCCAGAACAGGGGTGGGCCAGCCCCAGCATTTT,CASSPRTGVGQPQHF
TRBJ2-1,.,TRBV20-1,few,TGCAGTGCTAGGCAGGCGGGTGAGCAGTTCTTC,CSARQAGEQFF
TRBJ1-2,TRBD1,TRBV28,.,TGTGCCAGCAGCTCGCCTGGACAGGGTCCTGGCTACACCTTC,CASSSPGQGPGYTF
TRBJ1-4,.,TRBV28,.,TGTGCCAGCAGTTCAGGGCCCAAGGCAACTAATGAAAAACTGTTTTTT,CASSSGPKATNEKLFF
TRBJ1-2,.,TRBV12-3/TRBV12-4,.,TGTGCCAGCATCCTTGCTAGGATTTATGGCTACACCTTC,CASILARIYGYTF
TRBJ2-3,TRBD2,TRBV11-2,.,TGTGCCAGCAGCTTAGAATTAGCGGGAGCGGCAGATACGCAGTATTTT,CASSLELAGAADTQYF
TRBJ2-5,TRBD1,TRBV6-2/TRBV6-3,.,TGTGCCAGCAGTCAAACCGGGACAGGGGTTTCGACCCAGTACTTC,CASSQTGTGVSTQYF
TRBJ2-1,TRBD2,TRBV18,few,TGTGCCAGCTCACCAATCCCCCTAGCGGCCAATGAGCAGTTCTTC,CASSPIPLAANEQFF
TRBJ2-7,TRBD2,TRBV5-1,.,TGCGCCAGCAGCTTGGCTGGGACTAGCGGGAATCTCGAGCAGTACTTC,CASSLAGTSGNLEQYF
TRBJ1-4,.,TRBV18,.,TGTGCCAGCTCACCACGAGGAGAAAAACTGTTTTTT,CASSPRGEKLFF
TRBJ2-2,TRBD2,TRBV28,.,TGTGCCAGCACCCCCGCGGGGGGGGGTTACACCGGGGAGCTGTTTTTT,CASTPAGGGYTGELFF
TRBJ1-2,.,TRBV6-6,.,TGTGCCAGCAGTTTGGGCTTGAACTATGGCTACACCTTC,CASSLGLNYGYTF
TRBJ1-2,TRBD1,TRBV23-1,.,TGCGCCAGCAGTCCGGACAGGGGGCAAAACTATGGCTACACCTTC,CASSPDRGQNYGYTF
TRBJ2-3,TRBD1,TRBV7-9,.,TGTGCCAGCAGCTTGAGGGGGCCGGGCACAGATACGCAGTATTTT,CASSLRGPGTDTQYF
TRBJ2-3,.,TRBV9,once,TGTGCCAGCAGCGGAGAATTTTCTTTCTCAGATACGCAGTATTTT,CASSGEFSFSDTQYF
TRBJ2-3,TRBD2,TRBV7-8,.,TGTGCCAGCAAACTAGCGGGAGGGCAAGGAGATACGCAGTATTTT,CASKLAGGQGDTQYF
TRBJ2-7,.,TRBV5-1,.,TGCGCCAGCAGCGCGGATCCATCCAACACACAGGTCTCCTACGAGCAGTACTTC,CASSADPSNTQVSYEQYF
TRBJ2-3,.,TRBV13,.,TGTGCCAGCAGCTCCTACCCCACCCAGACTGCTAGCACAGATACGCAGTATTTT,CASSSYPTQTASTDTQYF
TRBJ1-4,TRBD1,TRBV18,once,TGTGCCAGCTCACCAAGTACAGGGGCGACTAATGAAAAACTGTTTTTT,CASSPSTGATNEKLFF
TRBJ1-6,TRBD1,TRBV4-1,.,TGCGCCAGCAGCCAGGGACAGGGTGGCTCACCCCTCCACTTT,CASSQGQGGSPLHF
TRBJ2-1,TRBD2,TRBV18,.,TGTGCCAGCTCAGAGCCCCGGGCGGGGGTTTACAATGAGCAGTTCTTC,CASSEPRAGVYNEQFF